The entry below describes one TCR beta chain. Its target is not known. Sequenced by immunoSEQ multiplex PCR; TCRdb stores in-frame clones only, minus some. The sample contains fewer than 16,000 clones, approximately 80% of which appear only once. The data stem from a study of T cell repertoires in ileal Crohn's disease. About the study: At surgery, about 38% of patients smoked, with median disease duration approximately 8 years. Points from the study as a whole: High-frequency clones were more common in sorted CD8 than CD4 cells.

Included were adult ileal or ileocolonic Crohn's patients indicated for ileocolonic resection. The CDR3 extends over 14 amino acids. V was cut by 6 bases and J by 7 bases, with 16 bases left in between. Germline V gene sequence: CDR1 ENHRY, CDR2 SYGVKD. This clonotype originated in an adult with Crohn's disease. The V gene is TRBV10-3, the J gene TRBJ2-1; D is ambiguous. Sequencing was carried out using ileal tissue. CDR3 sequence reads: CAISIRQAENEQFF. The CDR3 DNA is TGTGCCATCAGCATAAGGCAGGCTGAGAATGAGCAGTTCTTC.